This record looks at one T cell receptor beta chain sequence and its context. The antigen is unknown. This specimen belongs to a study of cytomegalovirus exposure and HLA in healthy donors. Study-level background: There were 300 to 400 genotyped donors. Of these, roughly 80% fell in the genetic ancestry cluster associated with self-reported Caucasian donors.

Study observations and caveats: While the bulk of TCR sequences proved rare, some public TCRs turned up in many donors. In a later analysis, a missense DCLRE1C variant was linked to TCR beta V- and J-gene trimming. In a later analysis, a genetic analysis reported fewer productive-TCR N-insertions in an Asian-associated ancestry cluster than the cohort average.

PCR involved 60 Vbeta and 13 Jbeta primers. Sequenced by immunoSEQ multiplex PCR; TCRdb stores in-frame clones only, minus some. The sample consists of over 110,000 clones, about 79% of them appearing once. V was pared by 3 bases and J by 7 bases, with 15 bases between. CDR1 MNHEY and CDR2 SVGAGI come from the germline V gene. The CDR3 is 14 residues long. What was sequenced was PBMCs. The source of this sequence is a male donor in good health and CMV-seronegative. V gene TRBV6-5 combines with J gene TRBJ2-5, with D tentatively TRBD1 (5 bases). The CDR3 is CASSYAGSPGTQYF. CDR3 coding DNA: TGTGCCAGCAGTTATGCAGGGTCCCCGGGGACCCAGTACTTC.